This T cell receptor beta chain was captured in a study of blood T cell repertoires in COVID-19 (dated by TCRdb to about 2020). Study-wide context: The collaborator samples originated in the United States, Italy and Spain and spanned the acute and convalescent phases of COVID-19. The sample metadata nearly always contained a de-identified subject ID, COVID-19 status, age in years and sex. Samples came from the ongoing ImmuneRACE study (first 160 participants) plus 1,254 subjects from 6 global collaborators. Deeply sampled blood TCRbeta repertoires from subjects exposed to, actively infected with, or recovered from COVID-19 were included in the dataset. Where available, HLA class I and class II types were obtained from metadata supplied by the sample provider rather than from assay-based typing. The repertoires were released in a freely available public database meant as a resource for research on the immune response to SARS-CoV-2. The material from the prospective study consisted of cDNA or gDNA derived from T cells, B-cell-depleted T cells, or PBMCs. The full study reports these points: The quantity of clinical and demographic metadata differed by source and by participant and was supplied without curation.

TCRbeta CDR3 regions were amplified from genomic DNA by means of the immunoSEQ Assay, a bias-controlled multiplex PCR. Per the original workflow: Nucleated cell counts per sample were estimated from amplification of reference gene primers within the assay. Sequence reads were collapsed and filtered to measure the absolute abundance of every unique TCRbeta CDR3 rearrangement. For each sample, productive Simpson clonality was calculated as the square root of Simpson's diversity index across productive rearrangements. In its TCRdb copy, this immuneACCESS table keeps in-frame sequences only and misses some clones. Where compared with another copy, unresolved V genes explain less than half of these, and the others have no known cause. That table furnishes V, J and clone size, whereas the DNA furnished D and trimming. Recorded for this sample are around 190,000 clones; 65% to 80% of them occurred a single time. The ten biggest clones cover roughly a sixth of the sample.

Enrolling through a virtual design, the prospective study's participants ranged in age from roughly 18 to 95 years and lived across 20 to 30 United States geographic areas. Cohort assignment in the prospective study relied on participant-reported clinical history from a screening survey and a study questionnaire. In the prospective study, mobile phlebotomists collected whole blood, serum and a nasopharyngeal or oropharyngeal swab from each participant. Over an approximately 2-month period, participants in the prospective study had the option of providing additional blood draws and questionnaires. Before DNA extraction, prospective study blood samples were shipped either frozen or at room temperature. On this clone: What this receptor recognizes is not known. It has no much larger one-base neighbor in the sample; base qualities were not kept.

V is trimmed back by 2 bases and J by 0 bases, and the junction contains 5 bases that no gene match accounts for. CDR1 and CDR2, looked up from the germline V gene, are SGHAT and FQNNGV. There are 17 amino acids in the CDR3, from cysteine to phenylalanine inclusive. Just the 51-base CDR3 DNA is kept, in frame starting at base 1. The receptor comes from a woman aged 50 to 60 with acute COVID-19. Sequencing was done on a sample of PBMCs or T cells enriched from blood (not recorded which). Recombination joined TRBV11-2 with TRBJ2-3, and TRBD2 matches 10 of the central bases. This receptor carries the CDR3 CASSLLSGGASTDTQYF. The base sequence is TGTGCCAGCAGCTTACTGAGCGGGGGGGCTAGCACAGATACGCAGTATTTT.